This T cell receptor (beta chain) is drawn from a study of blood T cells in healthy people across ages. General study results and limits: Observed TCR beta diversity showed a strong correlation with the percentage of naive T cells as measured by flow cytometry. Unknown CMV status may confound age-related changes in expanded clones.

Alongside a J-beta primer mix, a sample-barcoded 5' primer served in a second PCR lasting about 7 to 12 cycles. Every individual sample yielded 2.5 million or more paired-end reads (each containing CDR3). TCRdb re-analysed the 5' RACE reads in MiXCR, keeping a single row per CDR3 protein. The top ten clones hold about 20% of a sample with some 750,000 distinct CDR3 sequences, 22% of them seen once. Note on this clonotype: Its antigen is still unknown.

Germline V gene data show CDR1 as SGHRS and CDR2 as YFSETQ. This CDR3 is 16 amino acids long. J gave up 2 bases and V 4 bases, and 8 bases lay outside the gene matches. Sequencing input: blood. The chain joins TRBV5-1 to TRBJ2-1, with TRBD1 matching over 8 bases. The sequence was obtained from a man between 65 and 85 years old in good health. The CDR3 is CASSPLTGDAYNEQFF. In DNA, the CDR3 is TGCGCCAGCAGCCCACTGACAGGGGACGCCTACAATGAGCAGTTCTTC.